One and the same sample provided the 32 T cell receptor beta chains below, sequenced in a study of blood T cell repertoires in COVID-19. Repertoires were generated with immunoSEQ multiplex PCR, while TCRdb's copy carries only in-frame clones and drops some. The data contain tens of thousands of clones, roughly 87% of them singletons. The sequenced sample was peripheral blood. These receptors originate from a man aged 55 to 70 with active COVID-19.

Concerning this clone itself: The sample holds other DNA sequences that translate to the same CDR3. The chain combines TRBV7-2 with TRBJ2-7; 8 bases fit TRBD1. Per the germline V gene, CDR1 is SGHTA and CDR2 is FQGNSA. The trim removed 3 bases at V and 6 bases at J, leaving 1 base unmatched. CDR3 length: 12 amino acids. The CDR3 DNA reads TGTGCCAGCAGCTTGACAGGGGTCGAGCAGTACTTC. This sequence encodes CASSLTGVEQYF.

J is TRBJ2-7 and V is TRBV6-6, with D uncertain. The length of the CDR3 is 14 residues. CDR1 is MNHNY and CDR2 is SVGAGI in the germline V gene (reference sequence). V was clipped by 2 bases and J by 3 bases, with 11 bases between them. The DNA for the CDR3 is TGTGCCAGCAGTTACCCCGGGTCACACTACGAGCAGTACTTC. Translated: CASSYPGSHYEQYF.

This sequence joins TRBV19 and TRBJ2-2; 9 nucleotides line up with TRBD2. With 1 base clipped from V and 6 bases from J, the junction kept 3 bases outside the gene matches. The germline CDR1 and CDR2 sequences are LNHDA and SQIVND (reference sequence). This CDR3 is built from 15 residues. CDR3 in amino acids: CASSIVASGAGELFF. The DNA of the CDR3 is TGTGCCAGTAGTATAGTTGCTAGCGGGGCCGGGGAGCTGTTTTTT.

The chain employs TRBV28 and TRBJ2-1, with a tentative D call TRBD1 (5 bases). CDR1 MDHEN and CDR2 SYDVKM come from the germline V gene. V lost 6 bases, J lost 3 bases, and 18 bases lay in between. The CDR3 sequence is 16 residues long. The CDR3 DNA is TGTGCCAGCAGCTCCTTAGGGGTCCGTAGCTACAATGAGCAGTTCTTC. It translates to CASSSLGVRSYNEQFF.

The V gene is TRBV3-1 (or the pseudogene TRBV3-2), the J gene TRBJ1-2; possibly TRBD1 for D (5 bases). Germline V gives CDR1 LGHDT, CDR2 YNNKEL (reference sequence). The CDR3 consists of 13 residues. Trimming took 1 base from V and 3 from J, leaving 6 bases between them. The CDR3 sequence: CASSQARDYGYTF. The CDR3 DNA is TGTGCCAGCAGCCAAGCCAGGGACTATGGCTACACCTTC.

The chain couples TRBV6-5 to TRBJ1-4; the D gene is possibly TRBD1 (5 bases). This CDR3 contains 14 residues. The ends were cut back, 6 bases at V and 1 base at J, with 9 bases in the middle. Germline assignment: CDR1 MNHEY and CDR2 SVGAGI. CDR3 in amino acids: CASSWRGTNEKLFF. DNA for the CDR3: TGTGCCAGCAGCTGGAGGGGAACTAATGAAAAACTGTTTTTT.

The chain links TRBV3-1 (or the pseudogene TRBV3-2) to TRBJ1-4, with 8 positions matching TRBD1. V trimming: 2 bases; J trimming: 7 bases; junction bases outside the gene matches: 9. The germline V gene encodes CDR1 LGHDT and CDR2 YNNKEL (reference sequence). CDR3 length: 16 residues. The CDR3 is CASSQYIRGRGEKLFF. CDR3 bases: TGTGCCAGCAGCCAATATATCAGGGGGCGGGGTGAAAAACTGTTTTTT.

This sequence joins TRBV5-1 and TRBJ2-3; 9 bases align to TRBD1. CDR1 is SGHRS and CDR2 is YFSETQ in the germline V gene. This CDR3 is 16 amino acids long. V shed 0 bases and J 1 base; nucleotides not matched to a gene: 3. Here the CDR3 reads CASSLGDRVGTDTQYF. Written as DNA, the CDR3 is TGCGCCAGCAGCTTGGGGGACAGGGTGGGCACAGATACGCAGTATTTT.

The chain carries TRBV3-1 (or the pseudogene TRBV3-2) and TRBJ1-1; D not resolved. CDR1 and CDR2 (germline): LGHDT, YNNKEL (reference sequence). The germline V and J ends were trimmed by 8 bases and 5 bases, with 15 bases remaining between them. CDR3 length equals 13 residues. CDR3 residues: CASLGLGETEAFF. The CDR3 DNA reads as TGTGCCAGCCTGGGCCTTGGGGAGACTGAAGCTTTCTTT.

V gene TRBV3-1 (or the pseudogene TRBV3-2) combines with J gene TRBJ2-3; D uncertain. The V and J ends lost 4 bases and 0 bases respectively, with 14 bases between them. The CDR3 spans 16 residues. Germline-derived CDR1 and CDR2 are LGHDT and YNNKEL (reference sequence). In nucleotides, the CDR3 is TGTGCCAGCAGCCCCCACAGTGCCTCTAGCACAGATACGCAGTATTTT. It yields the protein CASSPHSASSTDTQYF.

The J gene is TRBJ2-6, the V gene TRBV4-1; 12 bases are shared with TRBD1. The trim removed 5 bases at V and 10 bases at J, leaving 6 bases unmatched. The CDR3 has 15 residues. From germline, CDR1 is MGHRA and CDR2 YSYEKL. CDR3 DNA: TGCGCCAGCAGCGGCGGGACAGGGGGCTCAAACGTCCTGACTTTC. Translation gives CASSGGTGGSNVLTF.

V is TRBV7-9 and J is TRBJ2-6, with a weak D call TRBD2 (7 bases). V lost 6 bases and J 2 bases, leaving 20 bases between the germline ends. CDR3 length equals 18 residues. In germline, CDR1 is SEHNR, CDR2 FQNEAQ (reference sequence). The CDR3 DNA follows: TGTGCCAGCAGAATAGGATGGGCGGGGGCTACTGGGGCCAACGTCCTGACTTTC. It is translated as CASRIGWAGATGANVLTF.

J is TRBJ1-1 and V is TRBV5-1, with 7 bases aligning to TRBD1. Looked up from germline, CDR1 is SGHRS and CDR2 is YFSETQ. This CDR3 region has 14 residues. V was pared by 4 bases and J by 6 bases, with 9 bases of the junction left unmatched. CDR3 bases: TGCGCCAGCAGCGTGGGGACAGCGGCACCTGAAGCTTTCTTT. The encoded protein is CASSVGTAAPEAFF.

The chain uses TRBV18 and TRBJ1-4; a possible D gene is TRBD1 (6 bases). CDR1 and CDR2 (germline): KGHSH, LQKENI. This CDR3 contains 19 residues. V was trimmed by 1 base and J by 0 bases, leaving 18 bases between them. The CDR3 region is CASSPRERTARATNEKLFF. CDR3 nucleotide sequence: TGTGCCAGCTCACCACGGGAAAGGACAGCTCGTGCAACTAATGAAAAACTGTTTTTT.

The J gene is TRBJ2-2, the V gene TRBV7-3, with 7 positions matching TRBD1. CDR3 length: 14 residues. V lost 5 bases, J lost 3 bases, and 3 bases stayed unmatched. CDR1 is SGHTA and CDR2 is FQGTGA in the germline V gene. The CDR3 DNA follows: TGTGCCAGCAGCAGGGGGCCCGACACCGGGGAGCTGTTTTTT. It codes for CASSRGPDTGELFF.

This clone was found a few times. The CDR3 DNA sequence: TGTGCCAGCAGCCTAGAGGGGGGACAGCCCCAGCATTTT. Amino acid sequence: CASSLEGGQPQHF. The V and J genes are TRBV3-1 (or the pseudogene TRBV3-2) and TRBJ1-5; TRBD1 is a possible D gene (6 bases). The germline CDR1 and CDR2 sequences are LGHDT and YNNKEL (reference sequence). Trimming pared 4 bases from V and 7 bases from J, leaving 11 bases between. There are 13 residues in the CDR3.

CDR3 in amino acids: CSASPRGGLAGELFF. DNA of the CDR3: TGCAGTGCTAGTCCCCGGGGGGGTCTAGCCGGGGAGCTGTTTTTT. The rearrangement links TRBV20-1 to TRBJ2-2; 8 bases agree with TRBD2. J lost 6 bases, V lost 3 bases, and 9 bases had no gene match. Germline values: CDR1 DFQATT, CDR2 SNEGSKA (reference sequence). There are 15 residues in the CDR3.

This chain links TRBV7-2 with TRBJ2-7, with TRBD2 matching over 9 bases. Trimming cost V 3 bases and J 4 bases; bases outside gene matches: 4. This CDR3 is built from 14 residues. Per germline, CDR1 SGHTA and CDR2 FQGNSA. The chain's CDR3 is CASSFGGGAYEQYF. In DNA form, the CDR3 reads TGTGCCAGCAGCTTCGGCGGGGGGGCGTACGAGCAGTACTTC.

V and J are TRBV27 and TRBJ2-1; TRBD1 is a possible D gene (5 bases). Deletions cut 8 bases from V and 10 bases from J, with 9 bases between. Per germline, CDR1 MNHEY and CDR2 SMNVEV (reference sequence). CDR3 length: 10 amino acids. The CDR3: CASPGHEQFF. DNA for the CDR3: TGTGCCAGCCCAGGGCACGAGCAGTTCTTC.

This chain uses TRBV24-1 with TRBJ2-3; possibly TRBD1 for D (6 bases). The V gene's germline CDR1 is KGHDR and CDR2 SFDVKD. V dropped 5 bases and J dropped 0 bases, with 17 bases sitting between them. This CDR3 comprises 17 residues. The CDR3 nucleotides read TGTGCCACCAGTGTACGACAGGCGTTTACTAGCACAGATACGCAGTATTTT. Translated, it gives CATSVRQAFTSTDTQYF.

V usage is TRBV2 and J usage is TRBJ1-2, with D perhaps TRBD1 (5 bases). This CDR3 contains 14 residues. The germline V gene encodes CDR1 SNHLY and CDR2 FYNNEI. V dropped 7 bases and J dropped 3 bases, with 15 bases sitting between them. In nucleotides, the CDR3 is TGTGCCAGCAAACTCGGGAGGGACTACTATGGCTACACCTTC. It specifies CASKLGRDYYGYTF. The variable domain in full, completed from reference TRBV2 and TRBJ1-2, reads EPEVTQTPSHQVTQMGQEVILRCVPISNHLYFYWYRQILGQKVEFLVSFYNNEISEKSEIFDDQFSVERPDGSNFTLKIRSTKLEDSAMYFCASKLGRDYYGYTFGSGTRLTVV.

V usage is TRBV6-5 and J usage is TRBJ1-1; D possibly corresponds to TRBD1 (5 bases). The CDR3 is 12 amino acids. CDR1 and CDR2 (germline): MNHEY, SVGAGI. V was trimmed by 8 bases and J by 8 bases, leaving 15 bases between them. This CDR3 is CASGATQGEAFF. For the CDR3, the DNA is TGTGCCAGCGGGGCAACCCAGGGAGAAGCTTTCTTT.

For the CDR3, the DNA is TGTGCCAGCAGCTTACGGTCCCATCAGCCCCAGCATTTT. It specifies CASSLRSHQPQHF. The rearrangement uses TRBV3-1 (or the pseudogene TRBV3-2) and TRBJ1-5; D gene ambiguous. Trimming stripped 5 bases from V and 5 bases from J, with 10 bases between. This CDR3 contains 13 residues. Germline V gives CDR1 LGHDT, CDR2 YNNKEL (reference sequence).

J is TRBJ2-2 and V is TRBV6-2 or TRBV6-3, with D possibly being TRBD2 (7 bases). V gave up 5 bases and J gave up 6 bases, with 19 bases separating them. CDR3 length equals 16 residues. Germline-derived CDR1 and CDR2 are MNHEY and SVGEGT. The CDR3 region has the DNA TGTGCCAGCAGTGCGTGGGGGGGCTTTGTCGCCGGGGAGCTGTTTTTT. Its protein is CASSAWGGFVAGELFF.

This chain links TRBV6-5 with TRBJ1-1; no reliable D call. The V end lost 7 bases, the J end lost 0 bases, and 6 bases lay between the germline ends. CDR1 and CDR2 from the germline V gene are MNHEY and SVGAGI. This CDR3 has 12 amino acids. In nucleotides, the CDR3 is TGTGCCAGCACTGGAGTGAACACTGAAGCTTTCTTT. Amino acids: CASTGVNTEAFF.

The chain couples TRBV24-1 to TRBJ2-1; the D gene is possibly TRBD2 (6 bases). Trimming removed 2 bases at V and 9 bases at J, with 22 bases between. This CDR3 is built from 17 residues. Germline CDR1 and CDR2: KGHDR and SFDVKD. CDR3 DNA sequence: TGTGCCACCAGTGATTCGGGGCTGGGCAGGGTGGGAGGTGAGCAGTTCTTC. Residues: CATSDSGLGRVGGEQFF.

This rearrangement joins TRBV28 to TRBJ2-7; 12 bases are a match to TRBD1. The length of the CDR3 is 15 residues. Germline V gives CDR1 MDHEN, CDR2 SYDVKM. Trimming removed 4 bases from V and 5 bases from J; junction bases left unmatched: 6. CDR3 protein: CASSSSGTGGDEQYF. The CDR3 nucleotides are TGTGCCAGCAGTTCCTCCGGGACAGGGGGCGACGAGCAGTACTTC.

This clone was seen a single time. The genes are TRBV18 and TRBJ2-7; TRBD2 aligns across 11 bases. V shed 2 bases, J shed 3 bases, and the junction held 3 bases outside the gene matches. The CDR3 length is 15 residues. Germline V lookup: CDR1 KGHSH, CDR2 LQKENI. The CDR3 coding sequence is TGTGCCAGCTCACCAACTAGCGGGGGTTACTACGAGCAGTACTTC. It specifies CASSPTSGGYYEQYF.

The chain has TRBV7-2 and TRBJ2-1, with TRBD2 matching 13 bases. The germline V gene encodes CDR1 SGHTA and CDR2 FQGNSA. Losses at the gene ends were 6 bases for V and 6 bases for J; bases not matched to a gene: 2. The CDR3 is 14 amino acids. The DNA for the CDR3 is TGTGCCAGCAGACTAGCGGGGGGGCGCAATGAGCAGTTCTTC. This translates into CASRLAGGRNEQFF.

The chain employs TRBV28 and TRBJ2-7; TRBD1 aligns across 9 bases. The CDR3 is 15 amino acids. V shed 6 bases and J 0 bases; nucleotides not matched to a gene: 6. In germline, CDR1 is MDHEN, CDR2 SYDVKM. CDR3: CASRTQGASSYEQYF. The CDR3 region has the DNA TGTGCCAGCAGAACACAGGGGGCGAGCTCCTACGAGCAGTACTTC.

J is TRBJ2-1 and V is TRBV7-2; 14 positions match TRBD2. The CDR3 length is 15 residues. V shed 5 bases and J 8 bases; nucleotides not matched to a gene: 5. CDR1 is SGHTA and CDR2 is FQGNSA in the germline V gene. CDR3 sequence (DNA): TGTGCCAGCAGCCACGGACTAGCGGGGGGCGATGAGCAGTTCTTC. It codes for CASSHGLAGGDEQFF. Supplemented by reference TRBV7-2 and TRBJ2-1, the full variable domain reads GAGVSQSPSNKVTEKGKDVELRCDPISGHTALYWYRQSLGQGLEFLIYFQGNSAPDKSGLPSDRFSAERTGGSVSTLTIQRTQQEDSAVYLCASSHGLAGGDEQFFGPGTRLTVL.

The rearrangement uses TRBV3-1 (or the pseudogene TRBV3-2) and TRBJ1-1, with D unresolved. Trimming removed 4 bases at V and 8 bases at J, with 14 bases between. This CDR3 is built from 13 residues. Germline V gives CDR1 LGHDT, CDR2 YNNKEL (reference sequence). The CDR3 DNA reads TGTGCCAGCAGCCTCAACGGCGCCAGGGAAGCTTTCTTT. Its protein is CASSLNGAREAFF.